Presented here are 26 T cell receptor beta chains from one specimen sequenced in a study of T cells in Graves' hyperthyroidism and ophthalmopathy. Amplification yielded TCR beta CDR3 regions, with RNA transcripts as the source. Initially, a first-round RT-PCR of the TCR CDR3 employed the HTBI primer set. One entry per CDR3 protein, called by TCRdb with MiXCR from the multiplex PCR reads. The sample has 300,000 to 500,000 distinct CDR3 sequences; about 14% are singletons. Input material: blood. Every receptor here comes from a man aged 45-65 years with Graves' ophthalmopathy.

This clonotype was found many times. J is TRBJ1-1 and V is TRBV29-1; the match to TRBD1 covers 8 bases. The CDR3 sequence is 11 residues long. From germline, CDR1 is SQVTM and CDR2 ANQGSEA. V shed 6 bases, J shed 3 bases, and the junction held 0 bases outside the gene matches. CDR3 sequence reads: CSVRGHTEAFF. CDR3 nucleotides: TGCAGCGTCAGGGGGCACACTGAAGCTTTCTTT.

This clonotype turned up a few times. DNA for the CDR3: TGTGCCAGCAGCGTACTGGACGACCGCTATGGCTACACCTTC. Amino acid sequence: CASSVLDDRYGYTF. J is TRBJ1-2 and V is TRBV7-8; D remains ambiguous. CDR1 is SGHVS, CDR2 FQNEAQ, per germline. The V end lost 5 bases, the J end lost 4 bases, and 14 bases lay between the germline ends. The CDR3 contains 14 residues.

This clonotype was picked up many times. The chain is built from TRBV6-1 and TRBJ2-2; possible D gene TRBD2, 5 bases. V was trimmed by 4 bases and J by 6 bases, leaving 15 bases between them. CDR3 length: 15 amino acids. In germline, CDR1 is MNHNS, CDR2 SASEGT. This CDR3 reads CASSAVRNSAGELFF. The DNA of the CDR3 is TGTGCCAGCAGTGCCGTGAGGAATAGCGCCGGGGAGCTGTTTTTT.

This clonotype was seen a few times. The V and J genes are TRBV7-9 and TRBJ2-3; 9 bases agree with TRBD2. Germline V gene data show CDR1 as SEHNR and CDR2 as FQNEAQ (reference sequence). After removal of 8 bases from V and 4 bases from J, the junction contained 13 bases not matched to a gene. The CDR3 is made up of 16 amino acids. This chain's CDR3 is CASGTTVAGGPDTQYF. CDR3 in DNA: TGTGCCAGCGGCACCACCGTCGCGGGAGGGCCAGATACGCAGTATTTT.

The V and J genes are TRBV6-1 and TRBJ2-1; 11 bases match TRBD2. Trimming removed 8 bases from V and 4 bases from J; junction bases left unmatched: 4. CDR1 is MNHNS, CDR2 SASEGT, per germline. This CDR3 contains 14 residues. CDR3 bases: TGTGCCAGCCAAACTAGCGGGAGATACAATGAGCAGTTCTTC. Translating it yields CASQTSGRYNEQFF.

This chain uses TRBV29-1 with TRBJ1-4; D gene ambiguous. V was trimmed by 6 bases and J by 7 bases, leaving 12 bases between them. Germline V CDR1 and CDR2: SQVTM, ANQGSEA. CDR3 length equals 12 residues. The CDR3 coding sequence is TGCAGCGTCAACCTGGCGTCTGAAAAACTGTTTTTT. It translates to CSVNLASEKLFF.

This clonotype has only a few counts. The chain joins TRBV6-1 to TRBJ2-7; TRBD2 agrees at 13 bases. Germline CDR1 reads MNHNS; CDR2 reads SASEGT. With V trimmed by 8 bases and J by 2 bases, 6 bases remained unmatched. CDR3 length: 15 residues. The CDR3 loop is CASDPTSGRPYEQYF. CDR3 nucleotide sequence: TGTGCCAGCGACCCGACTAGCGGGAGGCCCTACGAGCAGTACTTC.

This chain joins TRBV28 and TRBJ2-7; D possibly corresponds to TRBD1 (6 bases). Trimming cost V 3 bases and J 6 bases, with 12 bases left between them. The germline V gene encodes CDR1 MDHEN and CDR2 SYDVKM. This CDR3 is built from 13 residues. The CDR3 loop reads CASSFPGVPEQYF. CDR3 DNA: TGTGCCAGCAGTTTCCCAGGGGTTCCCGAGCAGTACTTC.

There are many counts of this clonotype. The gene calls are TRBV11-3 and TRBJ2-1; D is perhaps TRBD2 (5 bases). From germline, CDR1 is SGHNT and CDR2 YENEEA. Trimming took off 0 bases at V and 4 bases at J, with 13 bases between the two ends. The CDR3 has 16 residues. The DNA of the CDR3 is TGTGCCAGCAGCTTAGATCTAGGACTGAGGTACAATGAGCAGTTCTTC. Translating it yields CASSLDLGLRYNEQFF. Based on the CDR3 plus reference TRBV11-3 and TRBJ2-1, the full variable domain is EAGVVQSPRYKIIEKKQPVAFWCNPISGHNTLYWYLQNLGQGPELLIRYENEEAVDDSQLPKDRFSAERLKGVDSTLKIQPAELGDSAVYLCASSLDLGLRYNEQFFGPGTRLTVL.

The chain uses TRBV4-1 and TRBJ1-3; 7 bases are a match to TRBD1. Germline CDR1 reads MGHRA; CDR2 reads YSYEKL. Trimming cost V 1 base and J 2 bases; bases outside gene matches: 2. This CDR3 region has 15 residues. The chain's CDR3 is CASSQATGAGNTIYF. The CDR3 DNA follows: TGCGCCAGCAGCCAAGCCACAGGGGCTGGAAACACCATATATTTT.

This clonotype was seen many times. The J gene is TRBJ2-3, the V gene TRBV24-1, with no clear D. The ends were cut back, 9 bases at V and 0 bases at J, with 18 bases in the middle. The germline CDR1 and CDR2 sequences are KGHDR and SFDVKD. This CDR3 is 16 amino acids long. CDR3 loop: CATGERPTPSTDTQYF. CDR3 DNA: TGTGCCACCGGAGAACGACCCACCCCCAGCACAGATACGCAGTATTTT.

The chain uses TRBV28 and TRBJ1-2; D uncertain. The length of the CDR3 is 12 residues. With 7 bases removed from V and 6 bases from J, the gap between germline ends came to 12 bases. CDR1 is MDHEN, CDR2 SYDVKM, per germline. CDR3: CASTPFGNGYTF. The CDR3, as DNA: TGTGCCAGCACCCCTTTCGGGAATGGCTACACCTTC.

This clonotype was recorded many times. The chain joins TRBV3-1 to TRBJ1-1; D is unresolved. Germline CDR1 LGHDT, CDR2 YNNKEL (reference sequence). The CDR3 totals 13 residues. V shed 5 bases and J shed 1 base, with 8 bases lying between them. CDR3 coding DNA: TGTGCCAGCAGCTACGCCAAGAACACTGAAGCTTTCTTT. Translation gives CASSYAKNTEAFF.

This clonotype has a count of ten or more. The rearrangement links TRBV12-3 or TRBV12-4 to TRBJ1-4, with TRBD1 matching 8 bases. V lost 3 bases to trimming and J lost 0 bases; unmatched junction nucleotides: 6. The CDR3 runs to 17 residues. The chain's CDR3 is CASSFRQGPATNEKLFF. DNA of the CDR3: TGTGCCAGCAGTTTTCGACAGGGGCCTGCAACTAATGAAAAACTGTTTTTT.

The V and J genes are TRBV9 and TRBJ1-2; no clear D gene. CDR1 SGDLS and CDR2 YYNGEE come from the germline V gene. The ends were cut back, 0 bases at V and 8 bases at J, with 5 bases in the middle. The CDR3 covers 11 residues. The CDR3 DNA is TGTGCCAGCAGCGTAGGCGGGGGCTACACCTTC. As protein: CASSVGGGYTF.

The genes are TRBV12-3 or TRBV12-4 and TRBJ2-2; TRBD1 matches 7 bases. The CDR3 runs to 15 residues. J gave up 5 bases and V 3 bases, and 6 bases lay outside the gene matches. CDR3 region: CASSFLSGGTGELFF. In DNA form, the CDR3 reads TGTGCCAGCAGTTTCCTCTCAGGGGGTACCGGGGAGCTGTTTTTT.

This clonotype showed up many times. The J gene is TRBJ1-5, the V gene TRBV7-9; D unclear. The CDR3 sequence is 18 residues long. From germline, CDR1 is SEHNR and CDR2 FQNEAQ (reference sequence). The V end was cut by 5 bases, the J end by 5 bases, with 25 bases between. The CDR3 DNA reads TGTGCCAGCAGCAAACTTAGGCCTCAGGCGCGGATTTATCAGCCCCAGCATTTT. Protein sequence: CASSKLRPQARIYQPQHF.

A word on this clonotype: This may arise from a read error, as a much more abundant clone is one base away. V usage is TRBV7-6 and J usage is TRBJ2-1; no clear D gene. Germline-derived CDR1 and CDR2 are SGHVS and FNYEAQ. CDR3 size: 17 residues. Between the trimmed V and J ends, which lost 1 base and 1 base, there was a span of 14 bases. The chain's CDR3 is CASSLESVIGSYNEQFF. DNA of the CDR3: TGTGCCAGCAGCTTAGAATCCGTGATAGGATCCTACAATGAGCAGTTCTTC.

This clonotype was detected ten times or more. The V and J genes are TRBV18 and TRBJ2-5; tentatively, D is TRBD1 (5 bases). The CDR3 is 12 residues long. CDR1 is KGHSH, CDR2 LQKENI, per germline. Trimming cost V 3 bases and J 5 bases, with 7 bases left between them. Here the CDR3 DNA reads TGTGCCAGCTCACCGGGGCGGGAGACCCAGTACTTC. Protein sequence: CASSPGRETQYF.

This clonotype was seen many times. The chain is built from TRBV28 and TRBJ2-7, with 8 positions matching TRBD1. This CDR3 region has 17 residues. The V and J ends lost 2 bases and 4 bases, in that order; junction bases with no gene match: 13. Germline-derived CDR1 and CDR2 are MDHEN and SYDVKM. The CDR3 nucleotides read TGTGCCAGCAGTTTAGGGACAGGACCTAGTGGGTCATACGAGCAGTACTTC. Its translation: CASSLGTGPSGSYEQYF.

This clonotype was detected ten times or more. The chain couples TRBV5-1 to TRBJ1-5; D is undetermined. V lost 0 bases to trimming and J lost 3 bases, with 4 bases between them. The germline gives CDR1 SGHRS, CDR2 YFSETQ. The CDR3 length is 13 residues. CDR3 coding DNA: TGCGCCAGCAGCTTGGAATTCAATCAGCCCCAGCATTTT. The encoded protein is CASSLEFNQPQHF. Using reference TRBV5-1 and TRBJ1-5 for the parts outside the CDR3, the full variable domain is KAGVTQTPRYLIKTRGQQVTLSCSPISGHRSVSWYQQTPGQGLQFLFEYFSETQRNKGNFPGRFSGRQFSNSRSEMNVSTLELGDSALYLCASSLEFNQPQHFGDGTRLSIL.

The CDR3 DNA reads as TGTGCCACCAGTGACCCCTTAGCGGGAGCTGAGCAGTTCTTC. It codes for CATSDPLAGAEQFF. This chain joins TRBV24-1 and TRBJ2-1, with TRBD2 matching over 9 bases. CDR1 and CDR2 (germline): KGHDR, SFDVKD. J lost 9 bases, V lost 4 bases, and 6 bases had no gene match. This CDR3 is 14 amino acids long.

This clonotype was seen ten or more times. V is TRBV12-3 or TRBV12-4 and J is TRBJ2-5, with TRBD1 matching 7 bases. The length of the CDR3 is 14 residues. Losses at the gene ends were 5 bases for V and 4 bases for J; bases not matched to a gene: 7. The CDR3 sequence: CASSPQGWRETQYF. CDR3 bases: TGTGCCAGCAGTCCACAGGGGTGGAGAGAGACCCAGTACTTC.

This clonotype has ten or more counts. The CDR3, as DNA: TGTGCCAGCAGCGGTGGAGGGCGTGGAGGAAACACCATATATTTT. It yields the protein CASSGGGRGGNTIYF. The V call is TRBV9, the J call TRBJ1-3; D gene uncertain. Germline loops: CDR1 SGDLS, CDR2 YYNGEE. The CDR3 runs to 15 residues. Between the trimmed V and J ends, which lost 3 bases and 4 bases, there was a span of 14 bases.

Ten or more counts support this clonotype. This chain links TRBV28 with TRBJ2-4; no clear D gene. The ends were cut back, 5 bases at V and 0 bases at J, with 17 bases in the middle. Per germline, CDR1 MDHEN and CDR2 SYDVKM. The CDR3 spans 17 residues. Here the CDR3 DNA reads TGTGCCAGCAGTCCGTGGGTCTTTCGCATAGCCAAAAACATTCAGTACTTC. It specifies CASSPWVFRIAKNIQYF.

There are many counts of this clonotype. The CDR3 sequence: CASRYRGANYGYTF. The CDR3 coding sequence is TGTGCCAGCAGGTACAGGGGGGCTAACTATGGCTACACCTTC. V and J are TRBV6-2 or TRBV6-3 and TRBJ1-2; 8 bases fit TRBD1. This CDR3 spans 14 amino acids. With V trimmed by 6 bases and J by 0 bases, 3 bases remained unmatched. Germline V gene sequence: CDR1 MNHEY, CDR2 SVGEGT.